The clone carrying this T cell receptor (beta chain) was seen at least ten times. Germline V lookup: CDR1 SGHAT, CDR2 FQNNGV. V was clipped by 5 bases and J by 4 bases, with 11 bases between them. This CDR3 region has 13 residues. The sample is drawn from a study of early T cells in non-severe SARS-CoV-2 infection. Researchers attached unique molecular identifiers to individual cDNA molecules. MiXCR, applied by TCRdb to the 5' RACE reads, yields one record per CDR3 protein. The repertoire holds about 31,000 distinct CDR3 sequences, with approximately 6% as singletons. This sequence joins TRBV11-2 and TRBJ1-2; D call uncertain. The receptor was isolated from an adult who was a healthcare worker with PCR-confirmed SARS-CoV-2 infection or an uninfected control (not recorded which). What was sequenced was whole blood. CDR3 sequence reads: CASSRIMGYGYTF. The CDR3 coding sequence is TGTGCCAGCAGCCGCATAATGGGCTATGGCTACACCTTC.